The rows below give T cell receptor beta chains drawn from one sample of a study of T cells in Graves' hyperthyroidism and ophthalmopathy. TCRdb reanalysed the multiplex PCR reads using MiXCR and keeps one entry per CDR3 protein. The table lists about 420,000 distinct CDR3 sequences, around 14% of them singletons. Source material: blood. The receptors here all came from a woman in her late teens or twenties with Graves' hyperthyroidism. The CDR3 runs from the conserved cysteine through the conserved F or W. The D gene is left open where the match is weak. Clone size, where shown, is once, few, many, or a class for clones that have expanded.

V gene	D gene	clone size	J gene	CDR3 DNA	CDR3 protein
TRBV27	TRBD2	many	TRBJ2-1	TGTGCCAGCTGGGGCGGGGGACATGAGCAGTTCTTC	CASWGGGHEQFF
TRBV12-3/TRBV12-4	NA	many	TRBJ2-7	TGTGCCAGCAGTTTAGCAGCAGACTACTCCTACGAGCAGTACTTC	CASSLAADYSYEQYF
TRBV11-1	TRBD2	many	TRBJ2-7	TGTGCCAGCAGCTTTTTTAGCGGGGACTCCTACGAGCAGTACTTC	CASSFFSGDSYEQYF
TRBV27	NA	many	TRBJ2-5	TGTGCCAGCAGTTTAATAACAGGGTCAGACCAAGAGACCCAGTACTTC	CASSLITGSDQETQYF
TRBV12-3/TRBV12-4	TRBD1	many	TRBJ2-2	TGTGCCAGCCACGGAGGGACAGGGGTGACCGGGGAGCTGTTTTTT	CASHGGTGVTGELFF
TRBV30	NA	many	TRBJ1-1	TGTGCCTGGACCACGGGACGCTTGAACACTGAAGCTTTCTTT	CAWTTGRLNTEAFF
TRBV3-1	TRBD1	many	TRBJ1-2	TGTGCCAGCAGCCAAGGGACAGGGGGCCCCCACACCTTC	CASSQGTGGPHTF
TRBV12-3/TRBV12-4	NA	many	TRBJ2-5	TGTGCCAGCAGTTCCCGGGTTGGGACCCAGTACTTC	CASSSRVGTQYF
TRBV30	NA	many	TRBJ1-5	TGTGCCTGGAGTGCAGCGACCGATCAGCCCCAGCATTTT	CAWSAATDQPQHF
TRBV27	NA	few	TRBJ2-2	TGTGCCAGCAGTTTATCGGTAGGAAGTGGCCTCGCGGGCACCGGGGAGCTGTTTTTT	CASSLSVGSGLAGTGELFF
TRBV12-3/TRBV12-4	NA	many	TRBJ2-6	TGTGCCAGCAGCAGCCCGCCAGGGGCCTACTCTGGGGCCAACGTCCTGACTTTC	CASSSPPGAYSGANVLTF
TRBV11-2	NA	many	TRBJ2-2	TGTGCCAGCAGCTTAGACAGGGGACCCGGGGAGCTGTTTTTT	CASSLDRGPGELFF
TRBV30	TRBD1	NA	TRBJ1-2	TGTGCCTGGAACGGACAGGGGATGGATGGCTACACCTTC	CAWNGQGMDGYTF
TRBV2	NA	many	TRBJ1-1	TGTGCCAGCATAGAGGGCATCCGGAACACTGAAGCTTTCTTT	CASIEGIRNTEAFF
TRBV5-1	TRBD2	few	TRBJ2-1	TGCGCCAGCAGCTCTAGCTATAGCGGGGGGGCCGGTGAGCAGTTCTTC	CASSSSYSGGAGEQFF
TRBV13	NA	many	TRBJ1-1	TGTGCCAGCAGCCGCCAGGGAGGCTTGAAAGAAGCTTTCTTT	CASSRQGGLKEAFF
TRBV6-1	TRBD1	NA	TRBJ1-4	TGTGCCAGCAGTTTTGACAGGGCCCTGAAGGAAAAACTGTTTTTT	CASSFDRALKEKLFF
TRBV28	TRBD1	many	TRBJ1-2	TGTGCCAGCAGTTTGACAGGGGGCCCGAACTATGGCTACACCTTC	CASSLTGGPNYGYTF
TRBV5-1	TRBD2	few	TRBJ2-7	TGCGCCAGCAACGGGGGGGACGGGCCCTACGAGCAGTACTTC	CASNGGDGPYEQYF
TRBV7-2	NA	many	TRBJ2-1	TGTGCCAGCAGCTTAGCTTCTGGACCCTACAATGAGCAGTTCTTC	CASSLASGPYNEQFF
TRBV11-2	TRBD1	many	TRBJ2-7	TGTGCCAGCATCCTTGGACAGGGCGAGCAGTACTTC	CASILGQGEQYF
TRBV2	NA	many	TRBJ1-4	TGTGCCAGCAGTGAAAGGGCAGCTGGGGTCAGCAATGAAAAACTGTTTTTT	CASSERAAGVSNEKLFF
TRBV20-1	TRBD2	many	TRBJ2-3	TGCAGTGCTAGAGATTCGGGAATAGCGGGAGGGTTTAGGACAGATACGCAGTATTTT	CSARDSGIAGGFRTDTQYF
TRBV6-1	NA	many	TRBJ1-1	TGTGCCAGCAGTAAGACAGAAAACACTGAAGCTTTCTTT	CASSKTENTEAFF
TRBV20-1	NA	many	TRBJ2-1	TGCAGTGCTCTTGACTCACCACTGAGCTCCTACAATGAGCAGTTCTTC	CSALDSPLSSYNEQFF
TRBV7-8	TRBD2	once	TRBJ2-3	TGTGCCAGCAGCTTAGTGCCCCCGGGACTAGCGGGACTAGACACAGATACGCAGTATTTT	CASSLVPPGLAGLDTDTQYF
TRBV4-1	NA	NA	TRBJ2-5	TGCGCCAGCAGCCAGAGGACGGGACGAGAGACCCAGTACTTC	CASSQRTGRETQYF
TRBV6-2/TRBV6-3	TRBD2	many	TRBJ2-1	TGTGCCAGCAGTTACTCGACTGGTACTAGCGGGGGCGATGAGCAGTTCTTC	CASSYSTGTSGGDEQFF
TRBV4-1	TRBD2	many	TRBJ2-7	TGCGCCAGCAGCCAGGGGCGGGAGGCGAACGAGCAGTACTTC	CASSQGREANEQYF
TRBV2	NA	many	TRBJ2-5	TGTGCCAGCAGTGAGAGGGGGGGTAGGTTTGGAGAGACCCAGTACTTC	CASSERGGRFGETQYF
TRBV11-2	NA	many	TRBJ1-5	TGTGCCAGCAGCCTCGTAGGTAGCAATCAGCCCCAGCATTTT	CASSLVGSNQPQHF
TRBV7-2	TRBD2	NA	TRBJ2-3	TGTGCCAGCAGCCAGCGACTAGCGGGGGGGCCAGATACGCAGTATTTT	CASSQRLAGGPDTQYF
TRBV12-3/TRBV12-4	NA	many	TRBJ1-1	TGTGCCAGCAGTTTCCGAATGGATACTGAAGCTTTCTTT	CASSFRMDTEAFF
TRBV20-1	TRBD2	many	TRBJ2-5	TGCAGTGCTAGTCCCCTAGCGGGAGCTGAGACCCAGTACTTC	CSASPLAGAETQYF
TRBV20-1	TRBD1	NA	TRBJ1-5	TGCAGTGCTAGAGGAACACCGGGACAGCCTGGAGATAGCAATCAGCCCCAGCATTTT	CSARGTPGQPGDSNQPQHF
TRBV12-3/TRBV12-4	NA	NA	TRBJ1-5	TGTGCCAGCAGTTCGGGGGCGGGCAATCAGCCCCAGCATTTT	CASSSGAGNQPQHF
TRBV7-2	NA	many	TRBJ2-7	TGTGCCAGCAGCTCGATTGTTAGCGGCGGATTCTACGAGCAGTACTTC	CASSSIVSGGFYEQYF
TRBV5-1	TRBD1	NA	TRBJ2-5	TGCGCCAGCAGCCAGGGGACAGTATGGGAGACCCAGTACTTC	CASSQGTVWETQYF
TRBV27	TRBD1	many	TRBJ1-5	TGTGCCAGCAGTTTCCTTGGCAGGGGGGGAGGCCAGCCCCAGCATTTT	CASSFLGRGGGQPQHF
TRBV5-6	NA	few	TRBJ1-2	TGTGCCAGCATCAGACGGGGGCCTGGGAACTATGGCTACACCTTC	CASIRRGPGNYGYTF
TRBV7-9	TRBD2	few	TRBJ2-1	TGTGCCAGCAGCTTAGCGTGGACTAGCGGGAGGAGTTGGTACAATGAGCAGTTCTTC	CASSLAWTSGRSWYNEQFF
TRBV9	NA	many	TRBJ2-3	TGTGCCAGCAGCGACGGCATGAGCACAGATACGCAGTATTTT	CASSDGMSTDTQYF
TRBV30	NA	many	TRBJ1-5	TGTGCCTGGAGTGTATCAGGAATTTATAGCAATCAGCCCCAGCATTTT	CAWSVSGIYSNQPQHF
TRBV4-1	NA	many	TRBJ1-4	TGCGCCAGCAGCCAAGCCGGGCCCGCGGCGGAAAAACTGTTTTTT	CASSQAGPAAEKLFF
TRBV9	NA	few	TRBJ2-1	TGTGCCAGCAGCGCCTCATCCGGGACTTCAAGCTCCTACAATGAGCAGTTCTTC	CASSASSGTSSSYNEQFF
TRBV15	TRBD1	many	TRBJ2-5	TGTGCCACCAGCAGAGGAAAACCGGGACAGCTAAAGGAGACCCAGTACTTC	CATSRGKPGQLKETQYF
TRBV25-1	TRBD2	few	TRBJ2-3	TGTGCCAGCAGTGAATATGGGACTAGCGGAGAAATCCTTCATACGCAGTATTTT	CASSEYGTSGEILHTQYF